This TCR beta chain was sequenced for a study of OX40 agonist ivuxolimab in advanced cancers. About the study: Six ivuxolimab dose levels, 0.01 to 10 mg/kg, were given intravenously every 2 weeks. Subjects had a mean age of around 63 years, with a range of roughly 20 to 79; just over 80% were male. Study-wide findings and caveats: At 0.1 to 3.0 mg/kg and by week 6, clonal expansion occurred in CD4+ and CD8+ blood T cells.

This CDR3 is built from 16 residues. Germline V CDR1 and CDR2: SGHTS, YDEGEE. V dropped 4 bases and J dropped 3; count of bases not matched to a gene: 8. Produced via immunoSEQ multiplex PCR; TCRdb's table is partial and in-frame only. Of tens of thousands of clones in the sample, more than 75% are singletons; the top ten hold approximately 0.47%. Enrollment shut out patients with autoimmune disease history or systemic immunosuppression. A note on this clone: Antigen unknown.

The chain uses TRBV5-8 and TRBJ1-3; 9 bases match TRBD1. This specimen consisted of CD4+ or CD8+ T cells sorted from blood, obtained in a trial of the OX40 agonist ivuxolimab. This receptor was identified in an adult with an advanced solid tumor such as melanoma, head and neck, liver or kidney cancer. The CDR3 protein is CASSRMDRGYGNTIYF. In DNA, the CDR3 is TGTGCCAGCAGCCGAATGGACAGGGGTTATGGAAACACCATATATTTT. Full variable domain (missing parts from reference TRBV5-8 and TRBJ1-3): EAGVTQSPTHLIKTRGQQATLRCSPISGHTSVYWYQQALGLGLQFLLWYDEGEERNRGNFPPRFSGRQFPNYSSELNVNALELEDSALYLCASSRMDRGYGNTIYFGEGSWLTVV.